The text below deals with one TCR beta chain. Its antigen remains undetermined. The sample holds no much larger clone one base away, and base qualities are not on file. Reading the germline V gene gives CDR1 MNHEY and CDR2 SVGAGI. Taken from cysteine to phenylalanine, the CDR3 has 15 residues. Just CDR3 DNA is preserved here, 45 bases in frame from base 1. Clipping removes 1 base from V and 4 bases from J, with 4 as the unmatched junction base count. Samples labelled H were derived from distinct, geographically separated regions of the hepatocellular carcinoma nodule. Early-stage hepatocellular carcinoma was present in all patients, and no therapy was administered to any patient before surgical resection. Sampled areas lacked macroscopic evidence of necrosis or hemorrhage. TCR sequencing (ImmunoSeq) was performed on multiple regions from two patients. Frozen resection tissue samples were collected at least 1 cm apart from each other. Genomic DNA was extracted from bulk tissue using the DNeasy blood and tissue kit.

The immunoSEQ assay was used to sequence TCR beta chain CDR3 regions from genomic DNA. Primers annealing to V and J segments amplified rearranged VDJ segments. On the authors' methods: The ImmunoSeq Analyzer software was used to calculate clonality and richness metrics. Clones with differential abundance between regions were identified with Fisher's exact test combined with a beta-binomial method for additional stringency. Here the immuneACCESS table is served through TCRdb, limited to in-frame sequences with V and J called. Missing clones are a known gap in these copies; in checked studies unresolved V genes cover under half, and the rest lacks a known reason. V, J and clone size reflect that table, while D and trimming were determined from the DNA. In this sample the table shows thousands of clones, around 60% of which occur a single time. In total, the top ten clones hold approximately 15% of the sample.

The source of the sample is a study of intratumoral heterogeneity in liver cancer. Background on the whole study: Across the full approximately 14-patient cohort, most patients were male and the median age was approximately 59 years. To examine intratumor heterogeneity, the study integrated RNA-seq, DNA sequencing, TCR-seq and SNP array data obtained from multiple regions of hepatocellular carcinoma specimens. A total of roughly 72 multiregional samples from roughly 14 HCC patients, consisting of approximately 50 tumoral and around 20 adjacent nontumoral regions, were included in the overall cohort. On the study overall, not on this receptor specifically: The authors noted a relatively low number of patients and under-sampled tumor-infiltrating lymphocyte representation as limitations. Tumor region a in each sequenced patient had significantly more unique T-cell clonal expansions than region b. TCR sequencing reportedly confirmed RNA-seq-based estimates of regional differences in tumor-infiltrating lymphocyte burden. Overall T cell clonality did not differ significantly between tumor regions within either sequenced patient.

The V and J segments used are TRBV6-5 and TRBJ1-2; 9 bases in the middle match TRBD1. Here the sequenced sample was tumor tissue, taken before any cancer treatment. The origin of this receptor is a man in his sixties or seventies with hepatocellular carcinoma. The bases are TGTGCCAGCAGTTACTATCGGACAGGGGCCTATGGCTACACCTTC. It is translated as CASSYYRTGAYGYTF.